A single TCR beta chain is shown here with its context. The sample belongs to a study of blood T cell repertoires in COVID-19. Generated by immunoSEQ multiplex PCR, the TCRdb table keeps only in-frame clones and is missing some. The table lists 130,000 to 150,000 clones, roughly three quarters of them singletons. The CDR3 runs to 15 residues. The germline V and J ends were trimmed by 3 bases and 4 bases, with 15 bases remaining between them. CDR1 and CDR2 from the germline V gene are SGHAT and FQDESV (reference sequence). This sequence joins TRBV11-1 and TRBJ1-2, with D possibly being TRBD1 (5 bases). The sequenced sample consisted of peripheral blood. The sequence was obtained from a woman in her fifties or sixties with acute or convalescent COVID-19. The CDR3 DNA is TGTGCCAGCAGCTTTTCGGGGGTCCGCAGCTATGGCTACACCTTC. Protein sequence: CASSFSGVRSYGYTF.